Sequencing of this T cell receptor (beta chain) was carried out in a study of T cell responses to AZD1222 COVID-19 vaccine. In the study overall: Second-dose schedules of about 4 or about 12 weeks were combined. The study, taken as a whole, reports: Scientists sampled the repertoires only once the peak T cell response had passed. The breadth and depth of Spike-specific TCRs increased once two AZD1222 doses had been given.

The method was immunoSEQ multiplex PCR; TCRdb's version includes in-frame clones alone and lacks a portion of them. Of about 120,000 clones in the sample, 89% were seen once. As regards this clone: The antigen is unknown.

The CDR3 is 14 amino acids. Looked up from germline, CDR1 is SGDLS and CDR2 is YYNGEE. V was shortened by 2 bases and J by 2 bases, with 11 bases between the two germline ends. The sequence came from an adult in good health. This chain links TRBV9 with TRBJ2-7; TRBD2 is a possible D gene (5 bases). The sample in question was peripheral blood, obtained on day 0 of AZD1222 vaccination. The CDR3 region has the DNA TGTGCCAGCAGCGTTTACGGGGATGCCTACGAGCAGTACTTC. Protein sequence: CASSVYGDAYEQYF. Complete variable domain (other parts from reference TRBV9 and TRBJ2-7): DSGVTQTPKHLITATGQRVTLRCSPRSGDLSVYWYQQSLDQGLQFLIQYYNGEERAKGNILERFSAQQFPDLHSELNLSSLELGDSALYFCASSVYGDAYEQYFGPGTRLTVT.